This T cell receptor beta chain was captured by sequencing in a study of cytomegalovirus exposure and HLA in healthy donors. The PCR was carried out with 60 Vbeta primers and 13 Jbeta primers. Some clones are missing from TCRdb's copy, which holds only in-frame ones; the method was immunoSEQ multiplex PCR. In the table there are over 150,000 clones, approximately 80% of which are singletons. The sample was PBMCs. This clonotype was obtained from a woman aged 30 to 39 in good health and CMV-seropositive.

The CDR3 protein is CASSLPGNYGYTF. CDR3 in DNA: TGTGCCAGCAGTTTACCAGGGAACTATGGCTACACCTTC. The chain has TRBV28 and TRBJ1-2; D perhaps matches TRBD1 (5 bases). The germline gives CDR1 MDHEN, CDR2 SYDVKM. The CDR3 has 13 residues. With 2 bases removed from V and 2 bases from J, the gap between germline ends came to 6 bases.